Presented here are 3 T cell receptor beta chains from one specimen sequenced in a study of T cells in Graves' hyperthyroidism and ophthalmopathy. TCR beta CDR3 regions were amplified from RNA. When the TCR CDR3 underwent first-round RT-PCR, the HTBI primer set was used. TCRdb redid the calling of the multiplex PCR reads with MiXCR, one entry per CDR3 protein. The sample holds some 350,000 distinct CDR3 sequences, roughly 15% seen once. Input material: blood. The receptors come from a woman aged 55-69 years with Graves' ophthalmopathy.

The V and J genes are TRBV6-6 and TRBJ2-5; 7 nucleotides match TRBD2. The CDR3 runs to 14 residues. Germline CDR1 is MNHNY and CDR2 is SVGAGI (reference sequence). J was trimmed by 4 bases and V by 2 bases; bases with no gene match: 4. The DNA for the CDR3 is TGTGCCAGCAGTTACCTCTGGGGGGGAGAGACCCAGTACTTC. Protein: CASSYLWGGETQYF.

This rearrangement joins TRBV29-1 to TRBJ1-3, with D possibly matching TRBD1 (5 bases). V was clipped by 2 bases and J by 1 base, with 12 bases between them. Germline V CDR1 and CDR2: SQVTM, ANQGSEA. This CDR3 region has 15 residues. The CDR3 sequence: CSVEYAGRSGNTIYF. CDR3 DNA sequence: TGCAGCGTTGAATATGCAGGGCGGTCTGGAAACACCATATATTTT. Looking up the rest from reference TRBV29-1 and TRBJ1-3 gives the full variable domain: SAVISQKPSRDICQRGTSLTIQCQVDSQVTMMFWYRQQPGQSLTLIATANQGSEATYESGFVIDKFPISRPNLTFSTLTVSNMSPEDSSIYLCSVEYAGRSGNTIYFGEGSWLTVV.

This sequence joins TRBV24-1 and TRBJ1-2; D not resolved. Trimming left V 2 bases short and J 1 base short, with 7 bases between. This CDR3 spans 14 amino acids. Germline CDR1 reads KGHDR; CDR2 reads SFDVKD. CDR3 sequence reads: CATSDSGGNYGYTF. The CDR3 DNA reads TGTGCCACCAGTGATTCGGGCGGTAACTATGGCTACACCTTC.